Presented here are 26 T cell receptor beta chains from one specimen sequenced in a study of CXCR3-negative and CXCR3-positive naive CD8 T cells. Study-wide points: The study found more hydrophobic TRB CDR3s in CXCR3-positive naive cells than in CXCR3-negative naive cells.

No cognate antigen is known for these TCRs. UMI-labeled 5' RACE TRB cDNA libraries were prepared from the cells. For each CDR3 protein, TCRdb gives one entry from its re-call of the 5' RACE reads, without DNA. This sample's clone table lists some 150,000 distinct CDR3 sequences. The material sequenced was naive CXCR3+ CD8+ T cells from blood. The subset denotes: CD45RO-CCR7+CD27+CD95- naive CD8+ T cells expressing CXCR3 (TNR3+). The receptors shown here come from a human donor in good health. Some clones in this sample may be carry-over from other donors' samples.

The chain couples TRBV5-5 to TRBJ2-1. The CDR3 runs 15 residues. Germline CDR1 reads SGHKS; CDR2 reads YYEKEE (reference sequence). CDR3 sequence: CASSSTDDIYNEQFF.

The genes are TRBV12-3 or TRBV12-4 and TRBJ2-2; without DNA, the TCRdb call of TRBD1 cannot be checked. The CDR3 is 13 residues long. CDR3 in amino acids: CASRGQGTGELFF.

This sequence joins TRBV7-2 and TRBJ2-7; TCRdb reports TRBD2, a call that lacks DNA to check it against. Germline lookup yields CDR1 SGHTA and CDR2 FQGNSA. The CDR3 contains 15 residues. The CDR3 region is CASTLPPGTILEQYF.

The J gene is TRBJ2-2, the V gene TRBV19; absent DNA, TCRdb's TRBD2 call cannot be checked. Germline CDR1 and CDR2: LNHDA and SQIVND (reference sequence). The CDR3 extends over 17 amino acids. The CDR3 is CASSIFASGGRTGELFF.

This chain uses TRBV29-1 with TRBJ2-1; with no DNA, the TCRdb D assignment of TRBD2 cannot be verified. CDR3 length equals 14 residues. Germline CDR1 SQVTM, CDR2 ANQGSEA. The CDR3 sequence: CSVDGSGAYNEQFF.

The rearrangement joins TRBV7-8 to TRBJ1-1; TCRdb selects TRBD1, and the lack of DNA leaves this call unchecked. Germline loops: CDR1 SGHVS, CDR2 FQNEAQ. This CDR3 has 16 residues. CDR3 loop: CASSLSNRGMNTEAFF.

The CDR3: CASSLRLAGELFF. This chain uses TRBV28 with TRBJ2-2. The CDR3 spans 13 residues. Germline CDR1 reads MDHEN; CDR2 reads SYDVKM.

The rearrangement links TRBV5-5 to TRBJ1-6; the D call from TCRdb, TRBD1, cannot be confirmed without DNA. CDR1 and CDR2 (germline): SGHKS, YYEKEE (reference sequence). CDR3 length equals 15 residues. The CDR3 loop reads CASSQTGTPYGDVHF. Full variable domain (outside the CDR3, taken from reference TRBV5-5 and TRBJ1-6): DAGVTQSPTHLIKTRGQQVTLRCSPISGHKSVSWYQQVLGQGPQFIFQYYEKEERGRGNFPDRFSARQFPNYSSELNVNALLLGDSALYLCASSQTGTPYGDVHFGNGTRLTVT.

The chain is built from TRBV21-1 and TRBJ2-2. TRBV21-1 is termed a pseudogene. The CDR3 totals 17 residues. CDR3 amino acids: CASSNGTLTRNTGELFF.

The chain is built from TRBV28 and TRBJ2-7; absent DNA, TCRdb's TRBD2 call cannot be checked. CDR1 is MDHEN and CDR2 is SYDVKM in the germline V gene. This CDR3 is 17 amino acids long. The chain's CDR3 is CASSLRGGLADAYEQYF.

This CDR3 is CSVEGGDEQYF. J is TRBJ2-7 and V is TRBV29-1; TCRdb indicates TRBD1, and absent DNA this call remains unverified. The CDR3 is made up of 11 amino acids. Per germline, CDR1 SQVTM and CDR2 ANQGSEA.

The V call is TRBV7-8, the J call TRBJ2-5; the D gene TCRdb calls, TRBD1, cannot be checked with no DNA. This CDR3 has 20 amino acids. Germline V lookup: CDR1 SGHVS, CDR2 FQNEAQ. Here the CDR3 reads CASSHTQAGTRTSVRLTQYF.

The chain joins TRBV12-3 or TRBV12-4 to TRBJ2-2. CDR3 size: 11 residues. The CDR3 is CASRHTGELFF.

The rearrangement joins TRBV7-9 to TRBJ2-1; TCRdb indicates TRBD1, and absent DNA this call remains unverified. Germline V gene lookup returns CDR1 SEHNR and CDR2 FQNEAQ (reference sequence). The CDR3 runs to 17 residues. The CDR3 loop reads CASSFSRARSPYNEQFF.

V is TRBV6-5 and J is TRBJ2-7; the TCRdb D gene call, TRBD2, has no DNA to confirm it. CDR3 length: 15 residues. The germline gives CDR1 MNHEY, CDR2 SVGAGI. Here the CDR3 reads CASSYSGLAGEQQYF.

The chain recombines TRBV6-5 with TRBJ2-7; TCRdb reports TRBD1, a call that lacks DNA to check it against. The germline V gene has CDR1 MNHEY and CDR2 SVGAGI. This CDR3 contains 15 residues. The CDR3 protein is CASSPFAGGFDEQYF.

This rearrangement joins TRBV9 to TRBJ1-2. Germline CDR1 SGDLS, CDR2 YYNGEE. The CDR3 consists of 16 residues. The CDR3 sequence is CASSVGRQEVFYGYTF. The complete variable domain, with remaining parts taken from reference TRBV9 and TRBJ1-2, reads DSGVTQTPKHLITATGQRVTLRCSPRSGDLSVYWYQQSLDQGLQFLIQYYNGEERAKGNILERFSAQQFPDLHSELNLSSLELGDSALYFCASSVGRQEVFYGYTFGSGTRLTVV.

The J gene is TRBJ1-2, the V gene TRBV12-3 or TRBV12-4; TCRdb gives TRBD1 as the D gene, but with no DNA this cannot be confirmed. CDR3 length equals 15 residues. CDR3 protein: CASSLEATGYYGYTF.

The V gene is TRBV7-2, the J gene TRBJ2-3. Germline V gene lookup returns CDR1 SGHTA and CDR2 FQGNSA. This CDR3 spans 14 amino acids. The CDR3 loop reads CASSRGLGTDTQYF. Supplemented by reference TRBV7-2 and TRBJ2-3, the full variable domain reads GAGVSQSPSNKVTEKGKDVELRCDPISGHTALYWYRQSLGQGLEFLIYFQGNSAPDKSGLPSDRFSAERTGGSVSTLTIQRTQQEDSAVYLCASSRGLGTDTQYFGPGTRLTVL.

The V call is TRBV18, the J call TRBJ2-1; TCRdb calls TRBD2, which cannot be checked without DNA. Germline V lookup: CDR1 KGHSH, CDR2 LQKENI. The CDR3 totals 17 residues. CDR3 in amino acids: CASSPGTSGRRYNEQFF.

The V and J genes are TRBV12-3 or TRBV12-4 and TRBJ2-7; the TRBD1 assignment by TCRdb is unverifiable without DNA. The CDR3 sequence is 13 residues long. The CDR3 sequence: CASSWGQVYEQYF.

This sequence joins TRBV7-8 and TRBJ2-7; the TCRdb D gene call, TRBD1, has no DNA to confirm it. Looked up from germline, CDR1 is SGHVS and CDR2 is FQNEAQ. This CDR3 spans 14 amino acids. The CDR3 spells CASSPIGGTYEQYF.

The chain has TRBV24-1 and TRBJ2-3; TCRdb reports TRBD2, a call that lacks DNA to check it against. Germline V lookup: CDR1 KGHDR, CDR2 SFDVKD. This CDR3 has 14 amino acids. The CDR3 spells CATSDPEGTDTQYF.

The chain joins TRBV7-9 to TRBJ2-3. Germline assignment: CDR1 SEHNR and CDR2 FQNEAQ (reference sequence). This CDR3 region has 12 residues. CDR3 amino acids: CASSGLGDTQYF.

The V gene is TRBV7-6, the J gene TRBJ2-5; checking the TCRdb D call of TRBD2 is not possible without DNA. The germline gives CDR1 SGHVS, CDR2 FNYEAQ. This CDR3 comprises 17 residues. CDR3 in amino acids: CASSASTSGGLQETQYF.

The CDR3 region is CSVTGVGGYTF. This chain connects TRBV29-1 to TRBJ1-2; the D call from TCRdb, TRBD1, cannot be confirmed without DNA. The CDR3 extends over 11 amino acids. Germline V gene sequence: CDR1 SQVTM, CDR2 ANQGSEA.